A single sample gave rise to the 20 T cell receptor beta chains below, sequenced in a study of cytomegalovirus exposure and HLA in healthy donors. PCR used 60 Vbeta primers and 13 Jbeta primers. Profiling relied on immunoSEQ multiplex PCR, and the TCRdb table lists in-frame clones only, not all of them. The table lists 150,000 to 200,000 clones. Sequencing was carried out using PBMCs. Receptors were obtained from a man aged 30 to 39 in good health and CMV-seronegative.

The chain joins TRBV19 to TRBJ1-5; unclear D gene. V dropped 4 bases and J dropped 0 bases, with 13 bases sitting between them. The CDR3 loop spans 16 amino acids. CDR1 and CDR2 from the germline V gene are LNHDA and SQIVND (reference sequence). CDR3 coding DNA: TGTGCCAGTAGTACACCACTTCTTCCTAGCAATCAGCCCCAGCATTTT. It specifies CASSTPLLPSNQPQHF.

The V gene is TRBV9, the J gene TRBJ2-7; weak D call: TRBD1 (6 bases). The CDR3 has 16 amino acids. In germline, CDR1 is SGDLS, CDR2 YYNGEE. V lost 0 bases to trimming and J lost 3 bases, with 16 bases between them. The CDR3 DNA follows: TGTGCCAGCAGCGTAGAGGGACAAGTCCCTAACTACGAGCAGTACTTC. Protein sequence: CASSVEGQVPNYEQYF.

The V gene is TRBV6-6, the J gene TRBJ2-2; 9 nucleotides match TRBD1. The trim removed 5 bases at V and 5 bases at J, leaving 6 bases unmatched. Germline-derived CDR1 and CDR2 are MNHNY and SVGAGI (reference sequence). The CDR3 has 15 residues. The CDR3 spells CASSQQGARTGELFF. The CDR3 bases are TGTGCCAGCAGTCAACAGGGGGCGCGAACCGGGGAGCTGTTTTTT.

The genes are TRBV27 and TRBJ2-7; 13 positions agree with TRBD2. Germline V gene lookup returns CDR1 MNHEY and CDR2 SMNVEV (reference sequence). The CDR3 sequence is 16 residues long. With 5 bases clipped from V and 7 bases from J, the junction kept 11 bases outside the gene matches. CDR3 region: CASSVAGTSGIGEQYF. CDR3 DNA: TGTGCCAGCAGTGTGGCCGGGACTAGCGGGATAGGGGAGCAGTACTTC.

The V call is TRBV18, the J call TRBJ2-3; D perhaps matches TRBD1 (6 bases). Between the trimmed V and J ends, which lost 6 bases and 0 bases, there was a span of 10 bases. Germline V gene lookup returns CDR1 KGHSH and CDR2 LQKENI. CDR3 length equals 14 residues. The CDR3 sequence: CASSDSFSTDTQYF. DNA of the CDR3: TGTGCCAGCTCGGACAGCTTTAGCACAGATACGCAGTATTTT.

This chain links TRBV5-1 with TRBJ1-2; 10 bases match TRBD1. Germline V lookup: CDR1 SGHRS, CDR2 YFSETQ. This CDR3 contains 14 residues. The junction had 1 base not matched to a gene; V was cut back by 4 bases and J by 1 base. CDR3 amino acids: CASSGTGVNYGYTF. The CDR3 bases are TGCGCCAGCAGCGGGACAGGGGTTAACTATGGCTACACCTTC.

The chain recombines TRBV28 with TRBJ1-1; 8 nucleotides align to TRBD1. In germline, CDR1 is MDHEN, CDR2 SYDVKM. V trimming: 6 bases; J trimming: 4 bases; junction bases outside the gene matches: 4. The CDR3 covers 13 residues. Here the CDR3 reads CASRQTGGTEAFF. For the CDR3, the DNA is TGTGCCAGCAGACAAACAGGGGGCACTGAAGCTTTCTTT.

This chain uses TRBV7-9 with TRBJ2-5, with D perhaps matching TRBD2 (5 bases). The germline V gene has CDR1 SEHNR and CDR2 FQNEAQ (reference sequence). The CDR3 is made up of 16 amino acids. The V gene lost 1 base and the J gene lost 1 base, with 13 bases spanning the gap. CDR3 DNA sequence: TGTGCCAGCAGCTTAGTCGGCGGGCGTATCCAAGAGACCCAGTACTTC. Protein sequence: CASSLVGGRIQETQYF.

For this clone: This likely comes from a read error, as the CDR3 has no conserved phenylalanine or tryptophan at its end. The chain recombines TRBV5-4 with TRBJ2-7; D possibly corresponds to TRBD1 (5 bases). Looked up from germline, CDR1 is SGHNT and CDR2 is YYREEE (reference sequence). The V end lost 1 base, the J end lost 5 bases, and 13 bases lay between the germline ends. The CDR3 is made up of 14 amino acids. CDR3 in amino acids: CASSLLQGSHEQYL. Here the CDR3 DNA reads TGTGCCAGCAGCTTGCTCCAGGGTAGCCACGAGCAGTACCTC.

The chain is built from TRBV6-6 and TRBJ1-1; D call uncertain. The length of the CDR3 is 13 residues. Between the trimmed V and J ends, which lost 2 bases and 7 bases, there was a span of 11 bases. CDR1 and CDR2 from the germline V gene are MNHNY and SVGAGI (reference sequence). CDR3 loop: CASSYTDNFEAFF. CDR3 nucleotides: TGTGCCAGCAGTTACACCGACAATTTTGAAGCTTTCTTT.

CDR3 amino acids: CASSLASSGGELFF. CDR3 coding DNA: TGTGCCAGCAGCTTAGCCTCATCGGGCGGGGAGCTGTTTTTT. J is TRBJ2-2 and V is TRBV7-7; D remains ambiguous. Germline loops: CDR1 SSHAT, CDR2 FNYEAQ (reference sequence). The CDR3 is made up of 14 amino acids. Trimming took 0 bases from V and 7 from J, leaving 9 bases between them.

This chain connects TRBV5-4 to TRBJ2-3, with a weak D call TRBD1 (5 bases). The V end lost 5 bases, the J end lost 0 bases, and 13 bases lay between the germline ends. This CDR3 is 15 amino acids long. Germline CDR1 and CDR2: SGHNT and YYREEE (reference sequence). CDR3 sequence: CASRQDITSTDTQYF. The CDR3, as DNA: TGTGCCAGCAGACAGGACATCACTAGCACAGATACGCAGTATTTT.

The chain joins TRBV11-3 to TRBJ2-1, with 7 positions matching TRBD2. The CDR3 contains 15 residues. Germline CDR1 SGHNT, CDR2 YENEEA. J gave up 7 bases and V 2 bases, and 8 bases lay outside the gene matches. CDR3 protein: CASSLIAGVSNEQFF. The CDR3 nucleotides read TGTGCCAGCAGCTTAATCGCGGGAGTTAGTAATGAGCAGTTCTTC.

The V and J genes are TRBV5-6 and TRBJ2-1; D gene unclear. The CDR3 is 13 amino acids. Per the germline V gene, CDR1 is SGHDT and CDR2 is YYEEEE. Trimming shortened V by 0 bases and J by 4 bases, and 5 bases separated the two germline ends. CDR3 sequence (DNA): TGTGCCAGCAGCTTGGTTACATACAATGAGCAGTTCTTC. This encodes CASSLVTYNEQFF.

The genes are TRBV5-1 and TRBJ2-5; 11 nucleotides align to TRBD1. The CDR3 length is 15 residues. Trimming removed 3 bases from V and 4 bases from J; junction bases left unmatched: 5. Germline values: CDR1 SGHRS, CDR2 YFSETQ. The CDR3 DNA reads TGCGCCAGCAGCTCGGCAGGGACAGGGGGAGAGACCCAGTACTTC. This translates into CASSSAGTGGETQYF.

This chain links TRBV28 with TRBJ2-3; 12 bases align to TRBD2. The CDR3 runs to 13 residues. V trimming: 5 bases; J trimming: 13 bases; junction bases outside the gene matches: 7. Germline V lookup: CDR1 MDHEN, CDR2 SYDVKM. DNA of the CDR3: TGTGCCAGCAGTCCGGGGACTAGCGGGTTGAAGTATTTT. It encodes CASSPGTSGLKYF.

DNA for the CDR3: TGCGCCAGCAGCCCAAGGCCGGGACAGGGGTACAGTAGGGACACTGAAGCTTTCTTT. It codes for CASSPRPGQGYSRDTEAFF. This chain connects TRBV5-1 to TRBJ1-1; 10 bases map to TRBD1. CDR3 length equals 19 residues. The V and J ends lost 4 bases and 3 bases, in that order; junction bases with no gene match: 18. Germline V lookup: CDR1 SGHRS, CDR2 YFSETQ.

The chain links TRBV15 to TRBJ1-5, with 8 bases matching TRBD1. CDR3 length: 15 amino acids. The V gene end was trimmed by 5 bases and the J gene end by 4 bases; junction bases not matched to a gene: 7. The V gene's germline CDR1 is LNHNV and CDR2 YYDKDF (reference sequence). Here the CDR3 DNA reads TGTGCCACCAGCTACAACCGACAGGGGAATCAGCCCCAGCATTTT. It is translated as CATSYNRQGNQPQHF.

The chain combines TRBV30 with TRBJ1-2; D is undetermined. In germline, CDR1 is GTSNPN, CDR2 SVGIG (reference sequence). This CDR3 region has 14 residues. Trimming took 1 base from V and 4 from J, leaving 13 bases between them. CDR3: CAWSARGRLYGYTF. As DNA, the CDR3 is TGTGCCTGGAGTGCGAGAGGGCGGCTCTATGGCTACACCTTC. Full variable domain (outside the CDR3, taken from reference TRBV30 and TRBJ1-2): SQTIHQWPATLVQPVGSPLSLECTVEGTSNPNLYWYRQAAGRGLQLLFYSVGIGQISSEVPQNLSASRPQDRQFILSSKKLLLSDSGFYLCAWSARGRLYGYTFGSGTRLTVV.

The chain recombines TRBV28 with TRBJ1-5, with TRBD1 matching over 9 bases. Germline lookup yields CDR1 MDHEN and CDR2 SYDVKM. The V gene end was trimmed by 7 bases and the J gene end by 6 bases; junction bases not matched to a gene: 19. CDR3 length: 18 residues. The CDR3 is CASTQLPGQGIVGQPQHF. Here the CDR3 DNA reads TGTGCCAGCACCCAACTCCCGGGACAGGGAATCGTCGGTCAGCCCCAGCATTTT.